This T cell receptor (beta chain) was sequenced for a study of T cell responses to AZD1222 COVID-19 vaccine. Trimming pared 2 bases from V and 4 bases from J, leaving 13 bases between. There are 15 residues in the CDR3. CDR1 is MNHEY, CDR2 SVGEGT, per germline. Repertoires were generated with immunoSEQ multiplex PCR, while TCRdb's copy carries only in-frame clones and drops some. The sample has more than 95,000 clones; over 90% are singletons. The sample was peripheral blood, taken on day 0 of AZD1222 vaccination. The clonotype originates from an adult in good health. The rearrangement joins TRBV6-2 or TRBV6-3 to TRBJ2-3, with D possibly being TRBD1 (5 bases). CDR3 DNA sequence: TGTGCCAGCAGTTACGGTGACAGTGGGGCAGATACGCAGTATTTT. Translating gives CASSYGDSGADTQYF.